A selection of T cell receptor beta chains follows, all from one sample in a study of preoperative IRX-2 immunotherapy in early breast cancer. The protocol was immunoSEQ multiplex PCR, while the TCRdb copy is restricted to in-frame clones and leaves out a portion. The sample lists 75,000 to 100,000 clones; just over 85% were seen once. The specimen was tumor tissue, collected after IRX-2 immunotherapy. Receptors originate from a human donor with breast cancer. Both conserved end residues are part of each CDR3. D genes are given only for firm matches. The listing skips clone size in some rows; elsewhere it reads once, few, many or a size class.

j_call,v_call,clone_size,d_call,cdr3_aa,cdr3_nt
TRBJ1-2,TRBV6-8,.,.,CASSLGGRGYTF,TGTGCCAGCAGTTTAGGGGGACGTGGCTACACCTTC
TRBJ2-7,TRBV6-8,.,TRBD1,CASSSPSTGGGYEQYF,TGTGCCAGCAGTTCCCCTTCGACAGGGGGCGGTTACGAGCAGTACTTC
TRBJ1-2,TRBV19,.,TRBD1,CASSRTGFDYGYTF,TGTGCCAGTAGTCGGACAGGATTCGACTATGGCTACACCTTC
TRBJ1-4,TRBV14,few,.,CASSPRQIKDTTNEKLFF,TGTGCCAGCAGCCCCAGACAGATAAAAGATACAACTAATGAAAAACTGTTTTTT
TRBJ1-3,TRBV11-3,few,.,CASSFGGSSGNTIYF,TGTGCCAGCAGCTTTGGAGGAAGCTCTGGAAACACCATATATTTT
TRBJ1-4,TRBV5-1,.,.,CASSLSGTTNEKLFF,TGCGCCAGCAGCTTATCAGGGACAACTAATGAAAAACTGTTTTTT
TRBJ2-5,TRBV19,.,.,CASRDGGKETQYF,TGTGCCAGTAGGGACGGGGGTAAAGAGACCCAGTACTTC
TRBJ2-2,TRBV28,.,TRBD1,CASSPPRQGSTGELFF,TGTGCCAGCAGTCCTCCCCGACAGGGCTCCACCGGGGAGCTGTTTTTT
TRBJ1-5,TRBV28,.,.,CASSKGRNQPQHF,TGTGCCAGCAGTAAGGGTAGGAATCAGCCCCAGCATTTT
TRBJ2-3,TRBV6-4,once,.,CASRERRTDTQYF,TGTGCCAGCAGGGAAAGACGCACAGATACGCAGTATTTT
TRBJ1-5,TRBV5-1,.,.,CASSLAGAGGQPQHF,TGCGCCAGCAGCTTGGCAGGGGCGGGGGGTCAGCCCCAGCATTTT
TRBJ2-5,TRBV25-1,.,.,CASSDIGRETQYF,TGTGCCAGCAGTGATATCGGGAGAGAGACCCAGTACTTC
TRBJ1-5,TRBV6-1,.,.,CAISEAVNQPQHF,TGTGCCATCAGTGAAGCAGTCAATCAGCCCCAGCATTTT